This is a list of T cell receptor beta chains from one sample in a study of shared clonotypes between healthy human individuals. Method: immunoSEQ multiplex PCR; TCRdb's copy keeps in-frame clones and lacks some. The sample includes about 2.3 million clones, approximately 90% seen only once; the top ten take roughly 0.34%. The specimen sequenced was naive CD4+ T cells from PBMCs. Source of these receptors: a man younger than 30 in good health. Some clones in this sample may be carry-over from other donors' samples. Both conserved end residues are part of each CDR3. Fields, in order: V gene, J gene, clone size, D gene, CDR3 protein, CDR3 DNA. D genes are given only for firm matches. The size entry is marked missing in some rows and otherwise reads once, few, many or a size class.

TRBV27	TRBJ2-3	NA	TRBD1	CASSLLQGASTDTQYF	TGTGCCAGCAGTTTATTGCAGGGGGCGAGTACAGATACGCAGTATTTT
TRBV5-4	TRBJ2-5	NA	TRBD2	CASSLDTGTSGVGQTQYF	TGTGCCAGCAGCTTGGACACCGGGACTAGCGGTGTGGGCCAGACCCAGTACTTC
TRBV18	TRBJ2-7	NA	TRBD2	CASSPLAGLAGGQNSYEQYF	TGTGCCAGCTCACCTTTGGCGGGACTAGCGGGAGGCCAAAACTCCTACGAGCAGTACTTC
TRBV28	TRBJ1-2	NA	NA	CASKRALVGYTF	TGTGCCAGCAAAAGAGCATTGGTAGGCTACACCTTC
TRBV5-8	TRBJ2-5	NA	NA	CASSLARDQGGETQYF	TGTGCCAGCAGCTTGGCCAGGGACCAGGGGGGAGAGACCCAGTACTTC
TRBV7-3	TRBJ2-3	NA	NA	CASSPASTTDTQYF	TGTGCCAGCAGTCCGGCTAGTACTACAGATACGCAGTATTTT
TRBV18	TRBJ1-2	NA	TRBD1	CASSPTTGDYGYTF	TGTGCCAGCTCACCGACCACAGGGGACTATGGCTACACCTTC
TRBV4-1	TRBJ2-7	NA	TRBD1	CASSHSDRGYEQYF	TGCGCCAGCAGCCATTCTGACAGGGGGTACGAGCAGTACTTC
TRBV7-9	TRBJ2-2	NA	NA	CASSFGLGWNTGELFF	TGTGCCAGCAGCTTTGGGTTAGGGTGGAACACCGGGGAGCTGTTTTTT
TRBV10-3	TRBJ1-2	NA	NA	CAISTDSNYGYTF	TGTGCCATCAGCACGGACAGTAACTATGGCTACACCTTC
TRBV5-1	TRBJ2-1	NA	TRBD2	CASSLIAGSYNEQFF	TGCGCCAGCAGCCTCATAGCGGGCTCCTACAATGAGCAGTTCTTC
TRBV7-2	TRBJ2-2	NA	NA	CASSLFTASITGELFF	TGTGCCAGCAGCTTATTTACTGCATCTATCACCGGGGAGCTGTTTTTT
TRBV6-1	TRBJ2-2	once	NA	CASSEKWVGELFF	TGTGCCAGCAGTGAAAAGTGGGTCGGGGAGCTGTTTTTT
TRBV28	TRBJ1-4	NA	NA	CASSSPGTQGEKLFF	TGTGCCAGCAGTTCGCCGGGGACCCAAGGGGAAAAACTGTTTTTT
TRBV30	TRBJ1-3	NA	NA	CAWSPLHQAGNTIYF	TGTGCCTGGAGTCCCCTGCATCAGGCTGGAAACACCATATATTTT
TRBV27	TRBJ2-4	NA	NA	CASSPRIGLLKNIQYF	TGTGCCAGCAGTCCCCGTATCGGGCTACTGAAAAACATTCAGTACTTC
TRBV4-2	TRBJ2-1	NA	NA	CASSPLGSSYNEQFF	TGTGCCAGCAGCCCCCTAGGAAGCTCCTACAATGAGCAGTTCTTC
TRBV10-3	TRBJ2-5	NA	TRBD2	CAISFAGGLVGETQYF	TGTGCCATCTCTTTTGCGGGAGGATTGGTCGGGGAGACCCAGTACTTC
TRBV2	TRBJ2-1	NA	NA	CASSENGPYNEQFF	TGTGCCAGCAGTGAAAACGGACCGTACAATGAGCAGTTCTTC
TRBV19	TRBJ1-5	NA	TRBD1	CASSFWGTESNQPQHF	TGTGCCAGTAGTTTCTGGGGGACAGAGTCTAATCAGCCCCAGCATTTT
TRBV29-1	TRBJ1-2	NA	NA	CSVLDSPNYGYTF	TGCAGCGTTCTGGACAGCCCTAACTATGGCTACACCTTC
TRBV4-1	TRBJ1-2	NA	NA	CASSQAGFGMFDTF	TGCGCCAGCAGCCAAGCTGGGTTTGGTATGTTCGACACCTTC
TRBV5-1	TRBJ2-5	NA	TRBD2	CASSLSGSRGETQYF	TGCGCCAGCAGCCTTAGCGGGAGCAGAGGAGAGACCCAGTACTTC
TRBV5-6	TRBJ2-5	NA	TRBD1	CASSPGTGLETQYF	TGTGCCAGCAGCCCCGGGACAGGGTTGGAGACCCAGTACTTC
TRBV6-5	TRBJ1-1	NA	NA	CASSYSWSRDTEAFF	TGTGCCAGCAGTTACTCGTGGTCTCGGGACACTGAAGCTTTCTTT
TRBV25-1	TRBJ2-1	NA	NA	CATLEYNEQFF	TGTGCCACCCTGGAGTACAATGAGCAGTTCTTC
TRBV28	TRBJ2-7	NA	NA	CASSSIGYEQYF	TGTGCCAGCAGTTCCATAGGCTACGAGCAGTACTTC
TRBV5-1	TRBJ1-2	NA	TRBD1	CASSLAAGGDPYGYTF	TGCGCCAGCAGCTTGGCGGCAGGGGGTGATCCCTATGGCTACACCTTC
TRBV2	TRBJ2-5	once	TRBD1	CASRSLRRDRVRQETQYF	TGTGCCAGCAGGTCCCTGAGGCGGGACAGGGTTCGCCAAGAGACCCAGTACTTC
TRBV19	TRBJ1-3	NA	NA	CASSITGLSGNTIYF	TGTGCCAGTAGTATTACAGGTCTCTCTGGAAACACCATATATTTT
TRBV19	TRBJ1-1	NA	TRBD1	CASSIRDRVNKAFF	TGTGCCAGTAGTATAAGGGACAGGGTAAACAAGGCTTTCTTT
TRBV5-1	TRBJ2-2	NA	NA	CASSLGISGASGELFF	TGCGCCAGCAGCTTGGGAATTTCGGGGGCGAGCGGGGAGCTGTTTTTT
TRBV6-1	TRBJ1-1	NA	TRBD1	CASSVDRGTEAFF	TGTGCCAGCAGTGTGGACAGGGGGACTGAAGCTTTCTTT
TRBV9	TRBJ1-2	NA	NA	CASSVGRNEGGYTF	TGTGCCAGCAGCGTAGGCCGGAACGAGGGTGGCTACACCTTC
TRBV9	TRBJ1-2	NA	NA	CASSDAQVNYGYTF	TGTGCCAGCAGCGATGCTCAGGTTAACTATGGCTACACCTTC
TRBV19	TRBJ2-2	NA	TRBD2	CASSLAGANTGELFF	TGTGCCAGTAGCCTAGCGGGGGCTAACACCGGGGAGCTGTTTTTT
TRBV5-1	TRBJ2-2	NA	NA	CASSQDSANTGELFF	TGCGCCAGCAGCCAGGACAGTGCGAACACCGGGGAGCTGTTTTTT
TRBV4-3	TRBJ2-6	NA	TRBD2	CASSLGTSGGSGANVLTF	TGCGCCAGCAGCCTAGGGACTAGCGGGGGCTCTGGGGCCAACGTCCTGACTTTC
TRBV27	TRBJ1-5	once	NA	CASSFGGGINRNQPQHF	TGTGCCAGCAGTTTTGGGGGGGGAATTAATCGCAATCAGCCCCAGCATTTT
TRBV2	TRBJ2-7	NA	TRBD2	CASSQPLAGLSEQYF	TGTGCCAGCAGCCAACCCTTAGCGGGTCTAAGCGAGCAGTACTTC
TRBV30	TRBJ2-5	NA	NA	CAWRVEQLKETQYF	TGTGCCTGGAGGGTGGAACAACTAAAAGAGACCCAGTACTTC
TRBV7-2	TRBJ2-7	NA	TRBD2	CASSPKGSGSFYEQYF	TGTGCCAGCAGCCCCAAGGGGAGCGGGAGTTTCTACGAGCAGTACTTC
TRBV11-2	TRBJ2-1	NA	TRBD1	CASTRGTGSYNEQFF	TGTGCCAGCACCCGAGGGACAGGGAGTTACAATGAGCAGTTCTTC
TRBV7-2	TRBJ2-1	NA	TRBD2	CASSPFPSGSYNEQFF	TGTGCCAGCAGCCCCTTTCCTAGCGGGTCCTACAATGAGCAGTTCTTC
TRBV5-6	TRBJ1-3	NA	TRBD1	CASSSSDRAGNTIYF	TGTGCCAGCAGCTCCTCCGACAGGGCTGGAAACACCATATATTTT
TRBV5-1	TRBJ2-2	NA	NA	CASSLQPGSPQTGELFF	TGCGCCAGCAGCTTACAACCCGGGTCGCCGCAGACCGGGGAGCTGTTTTTT
TRBV7-9	TRBJ1-5	few	NA	CASSLDNRNQPQHF	TGTGCCAGCAGCTTAGACAACAGGAATCAGCCCCAGCATTTT
TRBV29-1	TRBJ1-1	few	NA	CSARGLANTEAFF	TGCAGCGCCCGGGGACTAGCCAACACTGAAGCTTTCTTT
TRBV19	TRBJ1-1	NA	NA	CASSSAGRRNTEAFF	TGTGCCAGTAGTTCGGCAGGGAGGAGAAACACTGAAGCTTTCTTT
TRBV7-3	TRBJ2-3	NA	NA	CASSLTWADTQYF	TGTGCCAGCAGCTTAACGTGGGCAGATACGCAGTATTTT
TRBV9	TRBJ1-4	once	NA	CASSERAAPGSNEKLFF	TGTGCCAGCAGCGAGCGAGCCGCACCCGGATCGAATGAAAAACTGTTTTTT